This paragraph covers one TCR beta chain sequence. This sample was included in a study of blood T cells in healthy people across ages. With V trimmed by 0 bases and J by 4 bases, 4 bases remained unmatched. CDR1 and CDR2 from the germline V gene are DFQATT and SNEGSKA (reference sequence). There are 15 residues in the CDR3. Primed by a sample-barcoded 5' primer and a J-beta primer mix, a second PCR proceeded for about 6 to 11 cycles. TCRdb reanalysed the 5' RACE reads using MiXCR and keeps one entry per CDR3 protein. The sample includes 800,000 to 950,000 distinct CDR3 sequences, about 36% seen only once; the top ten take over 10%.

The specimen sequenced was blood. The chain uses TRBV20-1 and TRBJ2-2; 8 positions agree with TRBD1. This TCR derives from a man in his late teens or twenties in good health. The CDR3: CSARDHRGSTGELFF. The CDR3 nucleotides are TGCAGTGCTAGAGATCACAGGGGGAGCACCGGGGAGCTGTTTTTT.